One and the same sample provided the 29 T cell receptor beta chains below, sequenced in a study of blood T cell repertoires in COVID-19. TCRdb's table, derived via immunoSEQ multiplex PCR, lists solely in-frame clones and lacks some. Among fewer than 200,000 clones listed, roughly 82% were seen once. Source material: peripheral blood. These receptors were obtained from a woman in her thirties or forties with COVID-19, enrolled during active disease.

This chain links TRBV5-1 with TRBJ2-4; weak D call: TRBD1 (7 bases). The V end lost 6 bases, the J end lost 0 bases, and 19 bases lay between the germline ends. From germline, CDR1 is SGHRS and CDR2 YFSETQ. The CDR3 consists of 17 residues. The CDR3 DNA reads TGCGCCAGCAATGATGGGGGGACAGTACTAGCCAAAAACATTCAGTACTTC. It codes for CASNDGGTVLAKNIQYF. Full variable domain (missing parts from reference TRBV5-1 and TRBJ2-4): KAGVTQTPRYLIKTRGQQVTLSCSPISGHRSVSWYQQTPGQGLQFLFEYFSETQRNKGNFPGRFSGRQFSNSRSEMNVSTLELGDSALYLCASNDGGTVLAKNIQYFGAGTRLSVL.

The chain has TRBV11-2 and TRBJ2-7, with D tentatively TRBD2 (5 bases). The germline CDR1 and CDR2 sequences are SGHAT and FQNNGV. This CDR3 is 12 amino acids long. Trimming removed 3 bases at V and 7 bases at J, with 10 bases between. The CDR3 bases are TGTGCCAGCAGCTTCCGGACGGGAGAGCAGTACTTC. The encoded protein is CASSFRTGEQYF. The complete variable domain, with remaining parts taken from reference TRBV11-2 and TRBJ2-7, reads EAGVAQSPRYKIIEKRQSVAFWCNPISGHATLYWYQQILGQGPKLLIQFQNNGVVDDSQLPKDRFSAERLKGVDSTLKIQPAKLEDSAVYLCASSFRTGEQYFGPGTRLTVT.

This chain joins TRBV5-6 and TRBJ1-1; a weak D match, TRBD1 (5 bases). Looked up from germline, CDR1 is SGHDT and CDR2 is YYEEEE. This CDR3 comprises 12 residues. Trimming shortened V by 3 bases and J by 8 bases, and 11 bases separated the two germline ends. This CDR3 reads CASSYLGAEAFF. CDR3 nucleotides: TGTGCCAGCAGCTATCTAGGGGCAGAAGCTTTCTTT.

This clone was seen a handful of times. The chain is built from TRBV28 and TRBJ2-7; TRBD2 matches 8 bases. Per the germline V gene, CDR1 is MDHEN and CDR2 is SYDVKM. The junction had 7 bases not matched to a gene; V was cut back by 6 bases and J by 3 bases. The CDR3 is 14 residues long. The CDR3 nucleotides read TGTGCCAGCAGAGGGGGGGCGGGAGGCTACGAGCAGTACTTC. It yields the protein CASRGGAGGYEQYF.

In DNA, the CDR3 is TGTGCCAGCAGGTCCTACAGGGGGCGTAGATCTGAAGCTTTCTTT. It is translated as CASRSYRGRRSEAFF. The rearrangement uses TRBV28 and TRBJ1-1; 9 bases match TRBD1. Germline-derived CDR1 and CDR2 are MDHEN and SYDVKM. The CDR3 runs to 15 residues. The V and J ends lost 6 bases and 6 bases, in that order; junction bases with no gene match: 11.

The chain joins TRBV15 to TRBJ2-2, with D possibly matching TRBD2 (6 bases). The CDR3 is made up of 14 amino acids. The germline V gene has CDR1 LNHNV and CDR2 YYDKDF (reference sequence). V dropped 8 bases and J dropped 4 bases, with 14 bases sitting between them. This chain's CDR3 is CATGQLAGTGELFF. As DNA, the CDR3 is TGTGCCACCGGACAACTAGCAGGCACCGGGGAGCTGTTTTTT.

This rearrangement joins TRBV7-9 to TRBJ1-3; tentatively, D is TRBD1 (6 bases). CDR1 is SEHNR and CDR2 is FQNEAQ in the germline V gene (reference sequence). CDR3 length: 13 amino acids. Trimming pared 5 bases from V and 4 bases from J, leaving 9 bases between. CDR3 amino acids: CASSRGQGNTIYF. CDR3 in DNA: TGTGCCAGCAGCCGCGGACAGGGAAACACCATATATTTT.

The chain combines TRBV18 with TRBJ1-1; D gene ambiguous. This CDR3 spans 14 amino acids. Germline CDR1 and CDR2: KGHSH and LQKENI. The V end was cut by 3 bases, the J end by 1 base, with 9 bases between. The CDR3, as DNA: TGTGCCAGCTCACCGATGGGGAGGAACACTGAAGCTTTCTTT. Amino acid sequence: CASSPMGRNTEAFF.

The table lists this clone with a few counts. This rearrangement joins TRBV11-3 to TRBJ2-2, with D unresolved. V was cut by 4 bases and J by 6 bases, with 12 bases left in between. The CDR3 spans 14 residues. Per germline, CDR1 SGHNT and CDR2 YENEEA. The CDR3: CASSSLSLAGELFF. In DNA, the CDR3 is TGTGCCAGCAGCTCCCTGAGCTTAGCCGGGGAGCTGTTTTTT.

This rearrangement joins TRBV19 to TRBJ2-2; possibly TRBD2 for D (6 bases). The germline V gene encodes CDR1 LNHDA and CDR2 SQIVND (reference sequence). The CDR3 consists of 13 residues. Trimming took 1 base from V and 6 from J, leaving 6 bases between them. The CDR3 region is CASSIGGAGELFF. The CDR3 nucleotides are TGTGCCAGTAGTATAGGGGGGGCCGGGGAGCTGTTTTTT.

The chain's CDR3 is CASRLAGVVNEQFF. DNA of the CDR3: TGTGCCAGCAGATTAGCGGGAGTAGTTAATGAGCAGTTCTTC. The chain recombines TRBV6-5 with TRBJ2-1, with 9 bases lining up with TRBD2. The germline CDR1 and CDR2 sequences are MNHEY and SVGAGI. The ends lost 6 bases at V and 7 bases at J; junction bases unmatched: 7. This CDR3 has 14 amino acids.

J is TRBJ2-3 and V is TRBV27, with 10 bases identical to TRBD2. The ends lost 2 bases at V and 1 base at J; junction bases unmatched: 15. CDR3 length: 20 residues. Germline V lookup: CDR1 MNHEY, CDR2 SMNVEV (reference sequence). The CDR3 nucleotides read TGTGCCAGCAGTTTACGAGGAAGGACTAGCGGAGGGGGGGGCACAGATACGCAGTATTTT. It translates to CASSLRGRTSGGGGTDTQYF.

The chain combines TRBV7-3 with TRBJ2-1; 10 nucleotides align to TRBD1. Germline assignment: CDR1 SGHTA and CDR2 FQGTGA. This CDR3 spans 17 amino acids. With 7 bases clipped from V and 6 bases from J, the junction kept 15 bases outside the gene matches. CDR3 DNA: TGTGCCAGCACCTCGCGTGTCGGACAGGGGGGTGGCAATGAGCAGTTCTTC. As protein: CASTSRVGQGGGNEQFF.

This chain connects TRBV28 to TRBJ2-2, with D uncertain. Trimming removed 6 bases at V and 6 bases at J, with 11 bases between. Germline CDR1 MDHEN, CDR2 SYDVKM. The CDR3 spans 13 residues. The CDR3 loop reads CASSPPESGELFF. The CDR3 DNA sequence: TGTGCCAGCAGCCCACCCGAGTCCGGGGAGCTGTTTTTT. The variable domain in full, with the rest retrieved from reference TRBV28 and TRBJ2-2, is DVKVTQSSRYLVKRTGEKVFLECVQDMDHENMFWYRQDPGLGLRLIYFSYDVKMKEKGDIPEGYSVSREKKERFSLILESASTNQTSMYLCASSPPESGELFFGEGSRLTVL.

This chain connects TRBV11-3 to TRBJ2-1; D gene unclear. The germline V gene encodes CDR1 SGHNT and CDR2 YENEEA. This CDR3 is built from 11 residues. V gave up 5 bases and J gave up 5 bases, with 4 bases separating them. DNA for the CDR3: TGTGCCAGCAGCACTAACAATGAGCAGTTCTTC. Its protein product is CASSTNNEQFF.

This chain joins TRBV7-8 and TRBJ2-1; a possible D gene is TRBD1 (5 bases). V gave up 5 bases and J gave up 6 bases, with 20 bases separating them. Germline V lookup: CDR1 SGHVS, CDR2 FQNEAQ. The length of the CDR3 is 16 residues. CDR3 in amino acids: CASSRQTTLYANEQFF. The CDR3 nucleotides are TGTGCCAGCAGCAGACAGACAACTTTGTACGCCAATGAGCAGTTCTTC.

This clone was seen a handful of times. The rearrangement joins TRBV19 to TRBJ1-1; D is perhaps TRBD1 (5 bases). V lost 8 bases, J lost 0 bases, and 10 bases lay in between. Germline loops: CDR1 LNHDA, CDR2 SQIVND (reference sequence). This CDR3 has 13 amino acids. CDR3 in amino acids: CASARALNTEAFF. In DNA form, the CDR3 reads TGTGCCAGTGCCAGGGCCTTGAACACTGAAGCTTTCTTT.

This chain links TRBV30 with TRBJ2-5; 7 positions agree with TRBD1. Germline V gene data show CDR1 as GTSNPN and CDR2 as SVGIG (reference sequence). Trimming cost V 3 bases and J 3 bases; bases outside gene matches: 7. The CDR3 runs 14 residues. The CDR3 DNA reads as TGTGCCTGGAGGGGGGACAGCTTTAAAGAGACCCAGTACTTC. Translation: CAWRGDSFKETQYF.

This chain uses TRBV2 with TRBJ2-3; 8 bases are a match to TRBD1. V shed 4 bases and J 4 bases; nucleotides not matched to a gene: 7. Looked up from germline, CDR1 is SNHLY and CDR2 is FYNNEI. The CDR3 extends over 15 amino acids. The CDR3 region has the DNA TGTGCCAGCAGTGTCCAGGGGGCCTGGGCAGATACGCAGTATTTT. It is translated as CASSVQGAWADTQYF.

CDR3 DNA: TGTGCCAGCTCACCACAGGGGGCGAGTTCACCCCTCCACTTT. As protein: CASSPQGASSPLHF. The chain recombines TRBV18 with TRBJ1-6; 7 bases match TRBD1. J lost 9 bases, V lost 1 base, and 3 bases had no gene match. Germline V CDR1 and CDR2: KGHSH, LQKENI. The CDR3 runs to 14 residues.

Only a few counts were recorded for this clone. The rearrangement joins TRBV4-1 to TRBJ2-1; 7 nucleotides line up with TRBD1. V shed 4 bases and J 6 bases; nucleotides not matched to a gene: 6. This CDR3 region has 14 residues. Germline loops: CDR1 MGHRA, CDR2 YSYEKL. The CDR3 protein is CASSLRDRSNEQFF. CDR3 nucleotides: TGCGCCAGCAGCCTGAGGGACAGAAGCAATGAGCAGTTCTTC.

The chain recombines TRBV27 with TRBJ2-6, with D unresolved. CDR3 length: 15 residues. The V end was cut by 7 bases, the J end by 2 bases, with 12 bases between. From germline, CDR1 is MNHEY and CDR2 SMNVEV (reference sequence). In DNA, the CDR3 is TGTGCCAGCATGACTCCGGGTACTGGGGCCAACGTCCTGACTTTC. This codes for CASMTPGTGANVLTF. Looking up the rest from reference TRBV27 and TRBJ2-6 gives the full variable domain: EAQVTQNPRYLITVTGKKLTVTCSQNMNHEYMSWYRQDPGLGLRQIYYSMNVEVTDKGDVPEGYKVSRKEKRNFPLILESPSPNQTSLYFCASMTPGTGANVLTFGAGSRLTVL.

V usage is TRBV11-3 and J usage is TRBJ2-3; 8 bases match TRBD1. The ends lost 5 bases at V and 4 bases at J; junction bases unmatched: 5. This CDR3 has 14 amino acids. CDR1 and CDR2 (germline): SGHNT, YENEEA. CDR3 nucleotides: TGTGCCAGCAGCGAGGACAGGGAACCAGATACGCAGTATTTT. Encoded protein: CASSEDREPDTQYF.

The DNA for the CDR3 is TGTGCCAGCAGCTTAGCGGAGGTGCAAACAGATACGCAGTATTTT. Protein sequence: CASSLAEVQTDTQYF. The J gene is TRBJ2-3, the V gene TRBV7-8; tentatively, D is TRBD2 (5 bases). The CDR3 is 15 amino acids. Looked up from germline, CDR1 is SGHVS and CDR2 is FQNEAQ. Trimming removed 0 bases at V and 3 bases at J, with 10 bases between.

The genes are TRBV3-1 (or the pseudogene TRBV3-2) and TRBJ2-3, with TRBD2 as a possible D gene (6 bases). V lost 0 bases and J lost 4, with 20 bases in between. The V gene's germline CDR1 is LGHDT and CDR2 YNNKEL (reference sequence). There are 18 residues in the CDR3. As DNA, the CDR3 is TGTGCCAGCAGCCAAGATCGGGGGATGGGGCAGGTGGCAGATACGCAGTATTTT. As protein: CASSQDRGMGQVADTQYF.

The chain combines TRBV5-1 with TRBJ2-2; TRBD1 aligns across 7 bases. CDR1 is SGHRS, CDR2 YFSETQ, per germline. V gave up 7 bases and J gave up 2 bases; unmatched junction bases: 5. CDR3 length: 14 residues. The CDR3 loop is CASGGQPNTGELFF. The CDR3 bases are TGCGCCAGCGGGGGACAGCCAAACACCGGGGAGCTGTTTTTT.

This rearrangement joins TRBV7-9 to TRBJ2-1; TRBD2 agrees at 8 bases. Germline trimming cut 3 bases from V and 6 bases from J; bases unmatched to any gene: 4. Germline-derived CDR1 and CDR2 are SEHNR and FQNEAQ (reference sequence). This CDR3 comprises 14 residues. The CDR3 protein is CASSFMRGANEQFF. The CDR3 DNA reads as TGTGCCAGCAGCTTTATGCGGGGGGCCAATGAGCAGTTCTTC.

V is TRBV12-5 and J is TRBJ1-1, with a weak D call TRBD1 (5 bases). There are 17 residues in the CDR3. Germline CDR1 and CDR2: LGHNT and FRNRAP. Trimming shortened V by 2 bases and J by 0 bases, and 16 bases separated the two germline ends. The CDR3 region has the DNA TGTGCTAGTGGTTTGTTCTCCTACAGGACTATGAACACTGAAGCTTTCTTT. The encoded protein is CASGLFSYRTMNTEAFF.

The chain employs TRBV5-4 and TRBJ2-1; possible D gene TRBD2, 6 bases. V shed 6 bases and J shed 1 base, with 20 bases lying between them. The germline V gene has CDR1 SGHNT and CDR2 YYREEE (reference sequence). The CDR3 spans 17 residues. The CDR3 region is CASTSYAGGVSYNEQFF. Here the CDR3 DNA reads TGTGCCAGCACCTCCTATGCTGGCGGGGTTTCCTACAATGAGCAGTTCTTC.